Each of the 27 T cell receptor beta chains below was sequenced from the same sample in a study of T cells in localized non-small cell lung cancer. Clones were sequenced by immunoSEQ multiplex PCR, and TCRdb holds only the in-frame ones, with some missing. The sample has approximately 5,200 clones, 85% seen once. This material consisted of PBMCs, taken before any cancer treatment. The origin of the receptors is a woman aged 40 to 75 with stage II lung adenocarcinoma.

The chain carries TRBV6-1 and TRBJ1-6; 7 bases are shared with TRBD1. Germline CDR1 and CDR2: MNHNS and SASEGT. The CDR3 is made up of 17 amino acids. The V segment lost 3 bases and the J segment 5 bases; nucleotides outside the gene matches: 10. This CDR3 reads CASSDGTVGRDNSPLHF. The CDR3 DNA is TGTGCCAGCAGTGACGGGACAGTCGGGAGGGATAATTCACCCCTCCACTTT.

The chain joins TRBV5-4 to TRBJ1-1, with no clear D. This CDR3 region has 14 residues. Between the trimmed V and J ends, which lost 0 bases and 4 bases, there was a span of 10 bases. From germline, CDR1 is SGHNT and CDR2 YYREEE (reference sequence). The CDR3 DNA reads TGTGCCAGCAGCTTGGGCGGAGAACTCACTGAAGCTTTCTTT. Its translation: CASSLGGELTEAFF.

The V call is TRBV7-2, the J call TRBJ1-2, with D unclear. Trimming removed 0 bases at V and 0 bases at J, with 11 bases between. Germline-derived CDR1 and CDR2 are SGHTA and FQGNSA. CDR3 length equals 16 residues. The CDR3 nucleotides are TGTGCCAGCAGCTTAGCGAGGAACAGAGCTAACTATGGCTACACCTTC. This sequence encodes CASSLARNRANYGYTF.

This clone was seen just once. The chain combines TRBV18 with TRBJ1-4, with TRBD1 identical over 7 bases. V dropped 4 bases and J dropped 6; count of bases not matched to a gene: 14. In germline, CDR1 is KGHSH, CDR2 LQKENI. This CDR3 region has 17 residues. The CDR3, as DNA: TGTGCCAGCTCACGTGACAGCACAGGGGCGGGAGATGAAAAACTGTTTTTT. Translation gives CASSRDSTGAGDEKLFF. Using reference TRBV18 and TRBJ1-4 for the parts outside the CDR3, the full variable domain is NAGVMQNPRHLVRRRGQEARLRCSPMKGHSHVYWYRQLPEEGLKFMVYLQKENIIDESGMPKERFSAEFPKEGPSILRIQQVVRGDSAAYFCASSRDSTGAGDEKLFFGSGTQLSVL.

This rearrangement joins TRBV28 to TRBJ2-1; D unresolved. Germline CDR1 reads MDHEN; CDR2 reads SYDVKM. CDR3 size: 14 residues. V was shortened by 3 bases and J by 6 bases, with 12 bases between the two germline ends. CDR3 coding DNA: TGTGCCAGCAGTTTGAACTTCTATGGCAATGAGCAGTTCTTC. Its protein product is CASSLNFYGNEQFF.

This clone has a handful of counts. The chain recombines TRBV18 with TRBJ1-5; perhaps TRBD1 as D (6 bases). Per germline, CDR1 KGHSH and CDR2 LQKENI. Deletions cut 3 bases from V and 8 bases from J, with 17 bases between. The CDR3 extends over 15 amino acids. CDR3 DNA: TGTGCCAGCTCACCGTTTGGGGATCCAGGGGAGCCCCAGCATTTT. Protein: CASSPFGDPGEPQHF.

The chain is built from TRBV7-2 and TRBJ2-1; 9 bases are shared with TRBD2. This CDR3 contains 15 residues. Germline V gene sequence: CDR1 SGHTA, CDR2 FQGNSA. The J segment lost 6 bases and the V segment lost 4 bases, leaving 7 bases of the junction unmatched. CDR3 loop: CASSSRQLAGNEQFF. CDR3 sequence (DNA): TGTGCCAGCAGCTCGCGGCAACTAGCGGGCAATGAGCAGTTCTTC.

The chain links TRBV7-2 to TRBJ2-7; no reliable D call. The CDR3 is 13 amino acids. CDR1 SGHTA and CDR2 FQGNSA come from the germline V gene. V was trimmed by 1 base and J by 5 bases, leaving 9 bases between them. The CDR3 region has the DNA TGTGCCAGCAGCTTAGTGTTAAGGGACGAGCAGTACTTC. Its protein is CASSLVLRDEQYF.

This clone appeared a few times. The gene calls are TRBV7-9 and TRBJ1-2; 9 bases agree with TRBD1. The CDR3 length is 15 residues. CDR1 SEHNR and CDR2 FQNEAQ come from the germline V gene (reference sequence). The junction had 7 bases not matched to a gene; V was cut back by 2 bases and J by 6 bases. Written as DNA, the CDR3 is TGTGCCAGCAGCTTAACCGACAGGGGGATTAATGGCTACACCTTC. Translating it yields CASSLTDRGINGYTF. Variable domain in full (rest from reference TRBV7-9 and TRBJ1-2): DTGVSQNPRHKITKRGQNVTFRCDPISEHNRLYWYRQTLGQGPEFLTYFQNEAQLEKSRLLSDRFSAERPKGSFSTLEIQRTEQGDSAMYLCASSLTDRGINGYTFGSGTRLTVV.

The chain employs TRBV15 and TRBJ1-2, with 7 bases that match TRBD1. The germline V gene has CDR1 LNHNV and CDR2 YYDKDF (reference sequence). V lost 3 bases, J lost 7 bases, and 17 bases stayed unmatched. This CDR3 has 17 amino acids. The CDR3: CATSSKPVGGGESGYTF. The CDR3 DNA reads TGTGCCACCAGCAGCAAACCCGTGGGAGGGGGCGAGAGTGGCTACACCTTC.

The chain is built from TRBV2 and TRBJ1-5; D is possibly TRBD1 (6 bases). The CDR3 contains 15 residues. Trimming removed 5 bases at V and 1 base at J, with 12 bases between. Germline CDR1 reads SNHLY; CDR2 reads FYNNEI. The CDR3 nucleotides read TGTGCCAGCAGTTATGAAAGGGGGAGCAATCAGCCCCAGCATTTT. The encoded protein is CASSYERGSNQPQHF.

The chain joins TRBV18 to TRBJ1-4, with a possible D match to TRBD1 (5 bases). CDR3 length equals 15 residues. Germline V gene data show CDR1 as KGHSH and CDR2 as LQKENI. The V and J ends lost 3 bases and 9 bases respectively, with 17 bases between them. CDR3: CASSPRSGAPKKLFF. DNA of the CDR3: TGTGCCAGCTCACCCAGGAGCGGGGCTCCAAAAAAACTGTTTTTT.

This chain links TRBV14 with TRBJ2-7, with D unresolved. This CDR3 is built from 13 residues. V was clipped by 1 base and J by 4 bases, with 8 bases between them. Germline V gene sequence: CDR1 SGHDN, CDR2 FVKESK. This CDR3 reads CASSQAPPYEQYF. The CDR3 region has the DNA TGTGCCAGCAGCCAAGCCCCCCCTTACGAGCAGTACTTC.

The V gene is TRBV4-1, the J gene TRBJ1-1, with no clear D. V was cut by 1 base and J by 11 bases, with 17 bases left in between. The V gene's germline CDR1 is MGHRA and CDR2 YSYEKL. The CDR3 extends over 14 amino acids. The CDR3 DNA is TGCGCCAGCAGCCAAGTCTCGCGGACGGAGACGGCTTTCTTT. It yields the protein CASSQVSRTETAFF.

The chain employs TRBV27 and TRBJ1-5; D remains ambiguous. The CDR3 is 13 residues long. Trimming stripped 3 bases from V and 0 bases from J, with 3 bases between. Germline CDR1 reads MNHEY; CDR2 reads SMNVEV (reference sequence). CDR3 sequence (DNA): TGTGCCAGCAGTTTGCATAGCAATCAGCCCCAGCATTTT. Translated: CASSLHSNQPQHF.

DNA of the CDR3: TGTGCCAGCAGCCAAGGTCGGGCGGGAGTCACAGATACGCAGTATTTT. This encodes CASSQGRAGVTDTQYF. The chain has TRBV4-2 and TRBJ2-3; 7 nucleotides agree with TRBD2. This CDR3 comprises 16 residues. From germline, CDR1 is LGHNA and CDR2 YNFKEQ. J was trimmed by 2 bases and V by 1 base; bases with no gene match: 6.

This clone was counted only a few times. CDR3 loop: CATAWTSDINEQFF. CDR3 nucleotide sequence: TGTGCCACCGCCTGGACTAGCGATATCAATGAGCAGTTCTTC. The chain joins TRBV11-2 to TRBJ2-1; 9 bases map to TRBD2. Per the germline V gene, CDR1 is SGHAT and CDR2 is FQNNGV. This CDR3 region has 14 residues. J was trimmed by 6 bases and V by 10 bases; bases with no gene match: 10.

The rearrangement joins TRBV9 to TRBJ2-1; 7 bases match TRBD2. CDR1 is SGDLS and CDR2 is YYNGEE in the germline V gene. V was pared by 4 bases and J by 7 bases, with 8 bases of the junction left unmatched. This CDR3 has 14 amino acids. CDR3 nucleotide sequence: TGTGCCAGCAGCAGGGGACTACTCGATAATGAGCAGTTCTTC. It codes for CASSRGLLDNEQFF. Supplemented by reference TRBV9 and TRBJ2-1, the full variable domain reads DSGVTQTPKHLITATGQRVTLRCSPRSGDLSVYWYQQSLDQGLQFLIQYYNGEERAKGNILERFSAQQFPDLHSELNLSSLELGDSALYFCASSRGLLDNEQFFGPGTRLTVL.

This chain uses TRBV11-3 with TRBJ2-3, with 7 bases matching TRBD2. CDR1 SGHNT and CDR2 YENEEA come from the germline V gene. CDR3 length: 14 residues. V was pared by 5 bases and J by 0 bases, with 2 bases of the junction left unmatched. CDR3 bases: TGTGCCAGCAGCCCCGGGGGGAGCACAGATACGCAGTATTTT. Its protein product is CASSPGGSTDTQYF.

This clone was detected only a few times. The rearrangement uses TRBV7-2 and TRBJ1-6; D unclear. Germline V gene sequence: CDR1 SGHTA, CDR2 FQGNSA. V gave up 4 bases and J gave up 8 bases, with 9 bases separating them. CDR3 length equals 13 residues. The CDR3 protein is CASSWQPYSPLHF. The CDR3 DNA is TGTGCCAGCAGCTGGCAGCCTTATTCACCCCTCCACTTT.

CDR3 loop: CASSLSRDSSIRYEQYF. The CDR3 coding sequence is TGTGCCAGCAGCCTTTCCCGGGACAGTTCCATCCGCTACGAGCAGTACTTC. This chain joins TRBV11-2 and TRBJ2-7; TRBD1 agrees at 7 bases. CDR1 is SGHAT, CDR2 FQNNGV, per germline. The CDR3 is 17 residues long. V was pared by 5 bases and J by 3 bases, with 16 bases of the junction left unmatched.

The chain's CDR3 is CASSLSGGGFYGYTF. CDR3 sequence (DNA): TGTGCCAGCAGTTTATCGGGGGGGGGATTCTATGGCTACACCTTC. The chain has TRBV27 and TRBJ1-2; the D gene is possibly TRBD1 (5 bases). This CDR3 has 15 residues. Germline values: CDR1 MNHEY, CDR2 SMNVEV (reference sequence). V lost 0 bases and J lost 4, with 12 bases in between.

This clone was counted between two and nine times. The genes are TRBV7-8 and TRBJ1-4, with D unresolved. The V end was cut by 1 base, the J end by 7 bases, with 4 bases between. Germline CDR1 is SGHVS and CDR2 is FQNEAQ. The CDR3 covers 12 residues. DNA of the CDR3: TGTGCCAGCAGCTTAGACGGTGAAAAACTGTTTTTT. Encoded protein: CASSLDGEKLFF.

This clone has a handful of counts. This chain connects TRBV19 to TRBJ1-5; D call uncertain. CDR1 is LNHDA and CDR2 is SQIVND in the germline V gene (reference sequence). This CDR3 is built from 15 residues. V lost 5 bases and J 3 bases, leaving 14 bases between the germline ends. CDR3 sequence reads: CASSPHRVLNQPQHF. CDR3 DNA sequence: TGTGCCAGTAGTCCTCATCGGGTACTCAATCAGCCCCAGCATTTT.

Remarks on this clone: A read error may produce the germline difference seen at one junction end. Other DNA variants within this sample encode the same CDR3. This CDR3 reads CASSLEGGNTEAFF. CDR3 bases: TGTGCCAGTAGCTTAGAGGGGGGGAACACTGAAGCTTTCTTT. The V call is TRBV11-2, the J call TRBJ1-1; a possible D gene is TRBD1 (6 bases). Germline CDR1 SGHAT, CDR2 FQNNGV. The CDR3 has 14 amino acids. The variable domain in full, with the rest retrieved from reference TRBV11-2 and TRBJ1-1, is EAGVAQSPRYKIIEKRQSVAFWCNPISGHATLYWYQQILGQGPKLLIQFQNNGVVDDSQLPKDRFSAERLKGVDSTLKIQPAKLEDSAVYLCASSLEGGNTEAFFGQGTRLTVV.

The sample holds one count of this clone. The rearrangement joins TRBV4-1 to TRBJ1-1; TRBD1 might be the D (5 bases). The CDR3 is made up of 16 amino acids. Germline V lookup: CDR1 MGHRA, CDR2 YSYEKL. The V gene lost 0 bases and the J gene lost 4 bases, with 15 bases spanning the gap. CDR3 DNA: TGCGCCAGCAGCCAAGATGGGGGGTTGGGGTCCACTGAAGCTTTCTTT. This codes for CASSQDGGLGSTEAFF.

Written as DNA, the CDR3 is TGTGCCAGCAAGGGACAGGGGGGGAATGAGCAGTTCTTC. It translates to CASKGQGGNEQFF. The chain has TRBV28 and TRBJ2-1; 11 positions match TRBD1. Germline lookup yields CDR1 MDHEN and CDR2 SYDVKM. The CDR3 spans 13 residues. Trimming cost V 7 bases and J 7 bases; bases outside gene matches: 3.